Presented here are 19 T cell receptor beta chains from one specimen sequenced in a study of T cells after yellow fever vaccination. TCRdb re-called the 5' RACE reads through MiXCR, storing one row per CDR3 protein. The sample lists about 120,000 distinct CDR3 sequences; 6.5% to 9% were seen once. This specimen was CD8+ T cells sorted from PBMCs, taken 45 days after the yellow fever booster vaccination. These receptors all stem from a young man who received the YFV17D yellow fever vaccine.

There are a few counts of this clonotype. The genes are TRBV5-6 and TRBJ2-1, with TRBD2 matching over 7 bases. Per germline, CDR1 SGHDT and CDR2 YYEEEE. The CDR3 runs to 14 residues. V trimming: 7 bases; J trimming: 2 bases; junction bases outside the gene matches: 6. The CDR3 DNA reads TGTGCCAGCGGCTGGGGGGGGGCCTACAATGAGCAGTTCTTC. The encoded protein is CASGWGGAYNEQFF.

This clonotype appeared many times. The chain joins TRBV3-1 to TRBJ1-4, with D perhaps matching TRBD1 (6 bases). CDR1 and CDR2 from the germline V gene are LGHDT and YNNKEL (reference sequence). The CDR3 covers 14 residues. Between the trimmed V and J ends, which lost 1 base and 8 bases, there was a span of 11 bases. The DNA for the CDR3 is TGTGCCAGCAGCCAAGTTACAGGGAGGGAAAAACTGTTTTTT. Its translation is CASSQVTGREKLFF.

This clonotype was seen many times. J is TRBJ2-4 and V is TRBV14; 9 nucleotides match TRBD1. V trimming: 4 bases; J trimming: 7 bases; junction bases outside the gene matches: 8. Germline CDR1 and CDR2: SGHDN and FVKESK. This CDR3 is built from 15 residues. CDR3 amino acids: CASSLPGQGLNIQYF. In DNA, the CDR3 is TGTGCCAGCAGCCTTCCGGGACAGGGCCTCAACATTCAGTACTTC. Based on the CDR3 plus reference TRBV14 and TRBJ2-4, the full variable domain is EAGVTQFPSHSVIEKGQTVTLRCDPISGHDNLYWYRRVMGKEIKFLLHFVKESKQDESGMPNNRFLAERTGGTYSTLKVQPAELEDSGVYFCASSLPGQGLNIQYFGAGTRLSVL.

This clonotype has a count of ten or more. J is TRBJ1-1 and V is TRBV12-3 or TRBV12-4; D gene ambiguous. This CDR3 comprises 14 residues. Trimming stripped 5 bases from V and 1 base from J, with 11 bases between. CDR3: CASSPLWGNTEAFF. The CDR3 region has the DNA TGTGCCAGCAGTCCCCTGTGGGGGAACACTGAAGCTTTCTTT.

V is TRBV5-1 and J is TRBJ2-7; D is perhaps TRBD2 (6 bases). Germline CDR1 is SGHRS and CDR2 is YFSETQ. Trimming shortened V by 4 bases and J by 4 bases, and 21 bases separated the two germline ends. The CDR3 contains 16 residues. CDR3 coding DNA: TGCGCCAGCAGCGCTACCCCCGGAGGGCCCAGTTACGAGCAGTACTTC. This translates into CASSATPGGPSYEQYF.

This clonotype was picked up many times. Here the CDR3 reads CASSPSGITEAFF. CDR3 sequence (DNA): TGTGCCAGCAGCCCAAGTGGGATCACTGAAGCTTTCTTT. The chain recombines TRBV3-1 with TRBJ1-1; D is undetermined. Looked up from germline, CDR1 is LGHDT and CDR2 is YNNKEL (reference sequence). V was shortened by 4 bases and J by 4 bases, with 10 bases between the two germline ends. The CDR3 covers 13 residues. The full variable domain, in which reference TRBV3-1 and TRBJ1-1 provide the parts outside the CDR3, is DTAVSQTPKYLVTQMGNDKSIKCEQNLGHDTMYWYKQDSKKFLKIMFSYNNKELIINETVPNRFSPKSPDKAHLNLHINSLELGDSAVYFCASSPSGITEAFFGQGTRLTVV.

The sample holds many counts of this clonotype. The chain has TRBV4-3 and TRBJ2-3; TRBD1 matches 7 bases. CDR3 size: 15 residues. Trimming took 4 bases from V and 4 from J; bases not matched to a gene: 8. The germline V gene has CDR1 LGHNA and CDR2 YSLEER. This CDR3 is CASSPRGQGPDTQYF. Here the CDR3 DNA reads TGCGCCAGCAGCCCGAGGGGGCAGGGCCCAGATACGCAGTATTTT.

About this clonotype: At one of its ends the junction is not consistent with the germline gene, which may arise from a read error. The chain has TRBV20-1 and TRBJ2-1, with TRBD2 matching over 11 bases. CDR1 is DFQATT and CDR2 is SNEGSKA in the germline V gene (reference sequence). The CDR3 has 14 residues. The CDR3 bases are TGCAGTGCCCAGACTAGCGGGGTCGACAATGAGCGGTTCTTC. This gives the protein CSAQTSGVDNERFF.

This clonotype was detected only a few times. The rearrangement links TRBV6-1 to TRBJ2-1, with D unclear. The CDR3 is 16 amino acids. Trimming pared 2 bases from V and 7 bases from J, leaving 18 bases between. Germline CDR1 MNHNS, CDR2 SASEGT. CDR3 DNA sequence: TGTGCCAGCAGTGAATCCCATTCTGGTCTGGGGAATGAGCAGTTCTTC. Amino acids: CASSESHSGLGNEQFF.

Many counts were recorded for this clonotype. The chain couples TRBV7-9 to TRBJ1-2, with unresolved D. Between the trimmed V and J ends, which lost 2 bases and 5 bases, there was a span of 15 bases. Germline CDR1 reads SEHNR; CDR2 reads FQNEAQ (reference sequence). This CDR3 contains 15 residues. The CDR3 DNA reads as TGTGCCAGCAGCTTAAAAGTAGGAGAACCTTATGGCTACACCTTC. Translation: CASSLKVGEPYGYTF.

This clonotype was detected ten times or more. Here the CDR3 reads CSASSLGEFYEQFF. CDR3 nucleotide sequence: TGCAGTGCTAGCAGTCTCGGGGAGTTCTATGAGCAGTTCTTC. The chain carries TRBV20-1 and TRBJ2-1; maybe TRBD2 (5 bases). This CDR3 region has 14 residues. Germline values: CDR1 DFQATT, CDR2 SNEGSKA (reference sequence). V lost 3 bases to trimming and J lost 8 bases, with 17 bases between them.

This clonotype was seen ten or more times. This chain joins TRBV15 and TRBJ1-2, with D unclear. Germline lookup yields CDR1 LNHNV and CDR2 YYDKDF (reference sequence). The V end was cut by 0 bases, the J end by 7 bases, with 12 bases between. This CDR3 spans 14 amino acids. The CDR3 protein is CATSREEPLGGYTF. For the CDR3, the DNA is TGTGCCACCAGCAGAGAGGAGCCCTTGGGTGGCTACACCTTC.

This clonotype has a count of ten or more. The chain employs TRBV20-1 and TRBJ1-3; D call uncertain. In germline, CDR1 is DFQATT, CDR2 SNEGSKA (reference sequence). CDR3 size: 15 residues. Trimming cost V 0 bases and J 0 bases, with 9 bases left between them. The CDR3 DNA is TGCAGTGCTAGAGACCCTGACTACTCTGGAAACACCATATATTTT. As protein: CSARDPDYSGNTIYF.

Ten or more counts support this clonotype. The rearrangement uses TRBV20-1 and TRBJ2-1; TRBD2 aligns across 11 bases. Germline lookup yields CDR1 DFQATT and CDR2 SNEGSKA (reference sequence). The CDR3 totals 14 residues. The V and J ends lost 5 bases and 5 bases, in that order; junction bases with no gene match: 5. The CDR3 DNA sequence: TGCAGTGCTGGATCGGGACTAGCGGACAATGAGCAGTTCTTC. It specifies CSAGSGLADNEQFF.

This clonotype came up many times. The chain is built from TRBV2 and TRBJ2-1; D call uncertain. The germline CDR1 and CDR2 sequences are SNHLY and FYNNEI. Deletions cut 10 bases from V and 6 bases from J, with 13 bases between. CDR3 size: 12 residues. The CDR3 DNA sequence: TGTGCCACCTACGAGAACTCCAATGAGCAGTTCTTC. The encoded protein is CATYENSNEQFF.

This clonotype was seen at least ten times. The chain is built from TRBV6-5 and TRBJ2-3; 7 bases fit TRBD2. After removal of 0 bases from V and 4 bases from J, the junction contained 10 bases not matched to a gene. Germline CDR1 reads MNHEY; CDR2 reads SVGAGI. The CDR3 totals 17 residues. CDR3 bases: TGTGCCAGCAGTTACTCGGGGTCGGGAGGTCTCCCAGATACGCAGTATTTT. It specifies CASSYSGSGGLPDTQYF.

V and J are TRBV5-4 and TRBJ2-1; D ambiguous. The CDR3 is 11 amino acids. V shed 7 bases and J shed 9 bases, with 11 bases lying between them. Per the germline V gene, CDR1 is SGHNT and CDR2 is YYREEE (reference sequence). The CDR3, as DNA: TGTGCCAGCCGATCAGGTCTTGAGCAGTTCTTC. It encodes CASRSGLEQFF.

A word on this clonotype: This may be a read error, as it is one base from a much larger clone. The gene calls are TRBV4-3 and TRBJ1-4; D gene uncertain. Germline V gene sequence: CDR1 LGHNA, CDR2 YSLEER. The CDR3 loop spans 16 amino acids. Here the CDR3 DNA reads TGCGTCAGCAGCCAAGCCACCCCCAACGTTTATGAAAAACTGTTTTTT. Translation gives CVSSQATPNVYEKLFF.

This clonotype has a count of ten or more. This chain connects TRBV15 to TRBJ2-3, with 7 bases matching TRBD2. Germline trimming cut 4 bases from V and 3 bases from J; bases unmatched to any gene: 7. From germline, CDR1 is LNHNV and CDR2 YYDKDF (reference sequence). CDR3 size: 15 residues. The CDR3 loop is CATSNGGEGTDTQYF. CDR3 in DNA: TGTGCCACCAGCAATGGCGGGGAGGGAACAGATACGCAGTATTTT.